Listed below are T cell receptor beta chains from one sample, sequenced in a study of PD-L1 blockade in urothelial cancer. The method was immunoSEQ multiplex PCR; TCRdb's version includes in-frame clones alone and lacks a portion of them. Here the sample spans 60,000 to 85,000 clones, roughly 87% being singletons. The source was PBMCs, collected around atezolizumab (anti-PD-L1) treatment. All receptors come from a woman in her 70s with urothelial cancer. Each CDR3 is given with its conserved first and last residue. D genes are given only for firm matches. Clone size is stated in some rows and not others, as once, few, many or a class when expanded.

j_gene	len	d_gene	v_gene	abundance	CDR3aa	CDR3nt
TRBJ2-5	15	NA	TRBV27	NA	CASSPLAISRETQYF	TGTGCCAGCAGTCCACTGGCGATTTCGAGGGAGACCCAGTACTTC
TRBJ2-7	13	NA	TRBV18	NA	CASSPLTNYEQYF	TGTGCCAGCTCACCACTAACTAACTACGAGCAGTACTTC
TRBJ2-7	15	NA	TRBV2	NA	CASSGPPPADQGQYF	TGTGCCAGCAGTGGGCCGCCGCCGGCCGACCAGGGGCAGTACTTC
TRBJ2-2	15	TRBD2	TRBV10-1	NA	CASSESGLAAGELFF	TGCGCCAGCAGTGAGTCGGGACTAGCCGCCGGGGAGCTGTTTTTT
TRBJ1-2	14	TRBD1	TRBV10-2	NA	CASSEPGTGHGYTF	TGCGCCAGCAGTGAGCCTGGGACAGGGCATGGCTACACCTTC
TRBJ1-1	13	NA	TRBV30	NA	CAWSHRVNTEAFF	TGTGCCTGGAGTCACAGGGTGAACACTGAAGCTTTCTTT
TRBJ2-5	19	TRBD2	TRBV11-2	NA	CASSLSLPRGLVTQETQYF	TGTGCCAGCAGCTTGTCCCTACCGCGGGGACTAGTAACCCAAGAGACCCAGTACTTC
TRBJ1-5	14	TRBD1	TRBV7-8	NA	CASSFDRGNQPQHF	TGTGCCAGCAGCTTTGACAGGGGCAATCAGCCCCAGCATTTT
TRBJ1-2	16	TRBD1	TRBV6-5	once	CASSYSLGTVDYGYTF	TGTGCCAGCAGTTACTCACTTGGGACAGTTGACTATGGCTACACCTTC
TRBJ2-5	14	TRBD2	TRBV29-1	NA	CSVELAGGFETQYF	TGCAGCGTTGAACTAGCGGGAGGGTTTGAGACCCAGTACTTC
TRBJ2-1	19	TRBD2	TRBV28	NA	CASRSKGTSGPIGRNEQFF	TGTGCCAGCAGGAGCAAAGGGACTAGCGGTCCGATTGGGCGCAATGAGCAGTTCTTC
TRBJ2-5	16	TRBD2	TRBV18	NA	CASSPRLAGGPETQYF	TGTGCCAGCTCACCAAGACTAGCGGGGGGTCCGGAGACCCAGTACTTC
TRBJ2-3	15	TRBD2	TRBV9	NA	CASSPLSGGADTQYF	TGTGCCAGCAGCCCTCTTAGCGGGGGGGCAGATACGCAGTATTTT
TRBJ2-1	13	TRBD2	TRBV29-1	NA	CSVGAGGPDEQFF	TGCAGCGTTGGAGCGGGAGGGCCAGATGAGCAGTTCTTC
TRBJ2-3	17	TRBD2	TRBV9	NA	CASSRPFAGGPVDTQYF	TGTGCCAGCAGCAGACCATTTGCGGGGGGGCCTGTAGATACGCAGTATTTT
TRBJ2-1	16	TRBD2	TRBV2	once	CASSEAVAGGLGEQFF	TGTGCCAGCAGTGAAGCGGTAGCGGGAGGGCTGGGTGAGCAGTTCTTC
TRBJ2-1	16	TRBD2	TRBV2	NA	CASSPAGTSLYNEQFF	TGTGCCAGCAGTCCAGCCGGGACTAGCCTTTACAATGAGCAGTTCTTC
TRBJ2-3	19	TRBD2	TRBV6-1	NA	CASSEGTSGGVGGSDTQYF	TGTGCCAGCAGTGAGGGGACTAGCGGGGGGGTAGGCGGATCAGATACGCAGTATTTT
TRBJ1-4	15	NA	TRBV6-5	NA	CASSYSRQGNEKLFF	TGTGCCAGCAGTTACTCGCGGCAGGGCAATGAAAAACTGTTTTTT
TRBJ1-5	14	NA	TRBV6-4	NA	CASSQRQSNQPQHF	TGTGCCAGCAGTCAACGACAGAGCAATCAGCCCCAGCATTTT
TRBJ2-2	16	NA	TRBV5-4	NA	CASSLRGRTGGGELFF	TGTGCCAGCAGCTTGAGGGGAAGGACGGGTGGCGGGGAGCTGTTTTTT
TRBJ2-4	14	TRBD1	TRBV6-1	NA	CASSNQGVRNIQYF	TGTGCCAGCAGCAACCAGGGGGTGAGAAACATTCAGTACTTC